The entry that follows covers one T cell receptor (beta chain) sequence. Antigen unknown. This record comes from a study of CD8 T cells in ankylosing spondylitis. From the 5' RACE reads, TCRdb called clonotypes with MiXCR, one entry per CDR3 protein. The table has about 800,000 distinct CDR3 sequences, approximately 12% seen once. The CDR3 is 14 residues long. The junction had 6 bases not matched to a gene; V was cut back by 8 bases and J by 3 bases. Germline CDR1 and CDR2: LNHNV and YYDKDF (reference sequence). Study conclusions and caveats: Earlier studies detected some motif variants in reactive arthritis synovial fluid and blood. A TCR beta motif made of fewer than 10 highly homologous variants seemed typical of ankylosing spondylitis blood.

The source is a male donor with ankylosing spondylitis. Source material: blood, either unsorted or a sorted T cell fraction (not recorded which). The V call is TRBV15, the J call TRBJ1-4; 7 bases are a match to TRBD1. CDR3: CATRGGLANEKLFF. CDR3 sequence (DNA): TGTGCCACCCGAGGGGGCTTGGCTAATGAAAAACTGTTTTTT.